This paragraph covers one TCR beta chain sequence. This sample stems from a study of blood T cell repertoires in COVID-19. Study summary: COVID-19 samples, acute and convalescent, were from the United States, Italy and Spain. Sample material is recorded as cDNA or gDNA derived from T cells, B-cell-depleted T cells, or PBMCs.

As originally analysed: Reference gene primers were amplified, and this amplification served to estimate nucleated cell counts. This table comes from immunoSEQ multiplex PCR, and its TCRdb copy is limited to in-frame clones, with some not included. The V and J calls and clone size are taken from that table; D and trimming were inferred from the DNA. The sample lists about 140,000 clones, roughly four fifths occurring once. The specimen sequenced was peripheral blood. This clonotype was obtained from a man aged 80 or over with acute or convalescent COVID-19.

CDR3 loop: CASSPGGLKGDYGYTF. As DNA, the CDR3 is TGTGCCAGCAGCCCCGGCGGACTCAAGGGGGACTATGGCTACACCTTC. The chain combines TRBV14 with TRBJ1-2, with D possibly being TRBD1 (6 bases). CDR1 and CDR2 (germline): SGHDN, FVKESK. The CDR3 extends over 16 amino acids. The V end was cut by 4 bases, the J end by 3 bases, with 18 bases between.